This T cell receptor beta chain was sequenced in a study of OX40 agonist ivuxolimab in advanced cancers. About the study: Those treated in dose escalation had hepatocellular carcinoma, melanoma, renal cell cancer or head and neck cancer. General study points: Circulating CD4+ and CD8+ T cells showed clonal expansion by week 6 at 0.1 to 3.0 mg/kg. Nonresponders, in some cases, also had low normalized T-cell clonal expansion.

The trim removed 5 bases at V and 8 bases at J, leaving 16 bases unmatched. The CDR3 contains 17 residues. Germline V gives CDR1 SGHVS, CDR2 FNYEAQ. This clone turned up a few times. Its antigen is not identified. Enrollment shut out patients with autoimmune disease history or systemic immunosuppression. Measured with immunoSEQ multiplex PCR; TCRdb has only the in-frame clones, and not every one. Of around 10,000 clones in the sample, over 70% were seen once. The sequence derives from an adult with an advanced solid tumor such as melanoma, head and neck, liver or kidney cancer. The chain joins TRBV7-6 to TRBJ2-2, with 8 bases lining up with TRBD1. This material consisted of CD4+ or CD8+ T cells sorted from blood, taken in a trial of the OX40 agonist ivuxolimab. This chain's CDR3 is CASSNVLARGLGGELFF. Here the CDR3 DNA reads TGTGCCAGCAGCAACGTACTAGCCAGGGGGCTAGGTGGGGAGCTGTTTTTT.